A selection of T cell receptor beta chains follows, all from one sample in a study of cytomegalovirus exposure and HLA in healthy donors. Sequencing was performed with immunoSEQ multiplex PCR; in TCRdb, only in-frame clones are kept and a portion is missing. Among under 150,000 clones listed, 80% were seen once. The specimen sequenced was PBMCs. These receptors came from a man aged 25 to 45 in good health and CMV-seronegative. CDR3s include the opening cysteine and the closing phenylalanine or tryptophan. A D gene is named only where the DNA matches it firmly. Size values are once, few and many counts, or a class for expanded clones, and some rows have none.

>TRBV7-7|TRBJ2-7|-|-
TGTGCTAGCAGCTTATCATCCTCCTACGAGCAGTACTTC
CASSLSSSYEQYF
>TRBV5-1|TRBJ1-5|-|TRBD1
TGCGCCAGCAGCTTGGTGCCGGACAGGGCCGTGAGGAGCAATCAGCCCCAGCATTTT
CASSLVPDRAVRSNQPQHF
>TRBV5-4|TRBJ2-7|few|TRBD1
TGTGCCAGCAGCCCCGGGACAGGACTCTCCTACGAGCAGTACTTC
CASSPGTGLSYEQYF
>TRBV5-4|TRBJ2-5|-|TRBD2
TGTGCCAGCAGCTTGATCGGGAGGGCCCCTTACCAAGAGACCCAGTACTTC
CASSLIGRAPYQETQYF
>TRBV11-2|TRBJ2-1|-|TRBD2
TGTGCCAGCAGCCCGGGACTAGCGGGAGACAATGAGCAGTTCTTC
CASSPGLAGDNEQFF
>TRBV6-1|TRBJ2-3|-|TRBD2
TGTGCCAGCATCCTAGCGGGAGCTTCAGATACGCAGTATTTT
CASILAGASDTQYF
>TRBV27|TRBJ2-6|-|-
TGTGCCAGCAGTTTACTCCCAGCTGGGGCCAACGTCCTGACTTTC
CASSLLPAGANVLTF
>TRBV7-8|TRBJ1-1|few|-
TGTGCCAGCAGCTTAGCCAGGGCAGAGAACACTGAAGCTTTCTTT
CASSLARAENTEAFF
>TRBV7-9|TRBJ2-1|once|-
TGTGCCAGCAGTTTGAATCCTAGCGTTTGGCAGTTCTTC
CASSLNPSVWQFF
>TRBV10-2|TRBJ2-7|-|-
TGCGCCAGCAGTGTCCAGGGGCATCGCGAGCAGTACTTC
CASSVQGHREQYF
>TRBV27|TRBJ2-1|few|TRBD2
TGTGCCAGCAGAAGGCCAGCGGGAAAGGGTGAGCAGTTCTTC
CASRRPAGKGEQFF
>TRBV2|TRBJ2-3|-|-
TGTGCCAGCAGTGAAGCGGGCGGGAACGCAGATACGCAGTATTTT
CASSEAGGNADTQYF
>TRBV7-2|TRBJ2-7|-|-
TGTGCCAGCAGCTTAGGAGCTAGCGTCACCTACGAGCAGTACTTC
CASSLGASVTYEQYF
>TRBV6-5|TRBJ1-1|-|-
TGTGCCAGCAGACTCGGGACTGAAGCTTTCTTT
CASRLGTEAFF
>TRBV6-1|TRBJ2-5|-|TRBD1
TGTGCCAGCAGTTGGGACAGGGGAGCCGAGACCCAGTACTTC
CASSWDRGAETQYF
>TRBV7-2|TRBJ2-2|-|TRBD2
TGTGCCAGCAGCTTATTTCTAGCGGGAGGAAGCGGCACCGGGGAGCTGTTTTTT
CASSLFLAGGSGTGELFF
>TRBV5-1|TRBJ2-1|-|-
TGCGCCAGCAGCTTGAGCCTAGTCAATGAGCAGTTCTTC
CASSLSLVNEQFF
>TRBV9|TRBJ2-1|-|TRBD2
TGTGCCAGCAGCCCCATGGCGGGAGAGGCCAATGAGCAGTTCTTC
CASSPMAGEANEQFF
>TRBV5-4|TRBJ2-1|-|TRBD2
TGTGCCAGCACCCCAGCAAACCGCCGGGAGGGAATTTTAGATGAGCAGTTCTTC
CASTPANRREGILDEQFF
>TRBV27|TRBJ2-3|-|-
TGTGCCAGCAGTTTATATGACAGTTTCACAGATACGCAGTATTTT
CASSLYDSFTDTQYF
>TRBV19|TRBJ1-1|-|-
TGTGCCAGTAGTATAGCTTCGACGGGGTATGAAGCTTTCTTT
CASSIASTGYEAFF
>TRBV11-2|TRBJ2-7|-|TRBD2
TGTGCCAGCAGCGACCAATGGGGACTAGCGGGAGGGCCCGAGCAGTACTTC
CASSDQWGLAGGPEQYF
>TRBV10-2|TRBJ2-7|-|-
TGCGCCAGCAGTATGGACTTGGCTTACGAGCAGTACTTC
CASSMDLAYEQYF
>TRBV2|TRBJ2-5|-|-
TGTGCCAGCAGTGAAGAGGGGGGGGGATTGGAGACCCAGTACTTC
CASSEEGGGLETQYF
>TRBV6-5|TRBJ1-2|-|-
TGTGCCAGCAGTTACTCGGGAGCCCGCTATGGCTACACCTTC
CASSYSGARYGYTF
>TRBV12-2|TRBJ2-1|-|-
TGTGCAAGTCGCTCCCGGAGAGAGCGGGAGGGCCGGATTTACAATGAGCAGTTCTTC
CASRSRREREGRIYNEQFF
>TRBV7-8|TRBJ1-2|once|TRBD1
TGTGCCAGCAGCTTAAGTAGGACAGGGATTGGCTACACCTTC
CASSLSRTGIGYTF
>TRBV6-1|TRBJ1-6|-|TRBD1
TGTGCCAGCAGTGAAGGGACAGGGGGCAATTCACCCCTCCACTTT
CASSEGTGGNSPLHF
>TRBV18|TRBJ2-7|-|TRBD2
TGTGCCAGCTCACCACGGACTAGCGGCTACGCCTACGAGCAGTACTTC
CASSPRTSGYAYEQYF
>TRBV28|TRBJ1-1|-|-
TGTGCCAGCAGCTTATTTGCAGGGAACACTGAAGCTTTCTTT
CASSLFAGNTEAFF